Listed below are T cell receptor beta chains from one sample, sequenced in a study of blood T cell repertoires in COVID-19. Only in-frame clones appear in the TCRdb table, and some are missing; sequencing was by immunoSEQ multiplex PCR. The profile covers some 260,000 clones, with 70% to 90% appearing a single time and about 5.9% taken by the ten largest. The sequenced sample was peripheral blood. These receptors were taken from a woman in her twenties or thirties with COVID-19, enrolled during active disease. Each CDR3 is given with its conserved first and last residue.

j_call v_call cdr3_aa
TRBJ1-3 TRBV20-1 CSARQVDTIYF
TRBJ2-2 TRBV7-2 CASSSYGLVNTGELFF
TRBJ1-1 TRBV11-2 CASSPRQPFRLNTEAFF
TRBJ2-7 TRBV10-3 CAISNGESYEQYF
TRBJ1-5 TRBV27 CASSGGGGGGQPQHF
TRBJ2-2 TRBV5-1 CASSEQGAGELFF
TRBJ2-3 TRBV28 CASSLPGHLPRYGSSTDTQYF
TRBJ1-5 TRBV11-3 CASSLGTGLLQHF
TRBJ2-3 TRBV19 CASSPSTDTQYF
TRBJ2-5 TRBV13 CASNRLAGETQYF
TRBJ2-7 TRBV5-1 CASSVGGLSYEQYF
TRBJ1-1 TRBV6-5 CASSYSIYRGLAEAFF
TRBJ2-1 TRBV28 CASSHPGLAVYNEQFF
TRBJ2-1 TRBV6-5 CASSSFIQGARTWFF
TRBJ1-1 TRBV14 CASSQAWDRGPDTEAFF
TRBJ2-1 TRBV28 CASNARGASYNEQFF
TRBJ2-2 TRBV5-1 CASSSTIAGGTTGELFF
TRBJ1-2 TRBV7-9 CASSLGSWGHGYTF
TRBJ1-5 TRBV27 CASSLVQRAQPQHF
TRBJ1-2 TRBV6-1 CASSQDSGYTF
TRBJ2-5 TRBV5-5 CASSLLQGGETQYF
TRBJ2-5 TRBV10-3 CAISASAGVDEETQYF
TRBJ1-5 TRBV28 CASMEQLSDQPQHF
TRBJ2-5 TRBV10-2 CALKARPGETQYF
TRBJ1-6 TRBV6-2/TRBV6-3 CASSNPGDSYNSPLHF
TRBJ1-2 TRBV6-5 CASIGQATNYGYTF
TRBJ2-7 TRBV2 CAYWGQGAAHLRGQYF
TRBJ2-2 TRBV7-6 CASSQFGGPNTGELFF
TRBJ1-2 TRBV7-9 CASSLQGARASGYTF
TRBJ1-2 TRBV5-8 CASSAGTRRGVGYTF
TRBJ2-7 TRBV6-2/TRBV6-3 CASSSQGQPNYEQYF
TRBJ1-3 TRBV18 CASSPRASGNTIYF
TRBJ2-1 TRBV3-1/TRBV3-2 CASSQALLAGVVEQFF
TRBJ1-2 TRBV18 CASLLAGTGDGYTF
TRBJ2-7 TRBV19 CASQQQGRSEQYF
TRBJ2-3 TRBV27 CASSLGGRGADTQYF
TRBJ2-3 TRBV5-1 CASSFISQGDWDTQYF
TRBJ2-3 TRBV18 CASSGTGGLDTQYF
TRBJ1-6 TRBV19 CASSPGQGGGSPLHF
TRBJ2-1 TRBV18 CASSPKSSVEQPYNEQFF
TRBJ2-1 TRBV4-2 CASSAAGGPLSYNEQFF
TRBJ1-1 TRBV6-2/TRBV6-3 CASSYTQGVNTEAFF
TRBJ1-6 TRBV7-9 CASSLLSGDSPLHF
TRBJ2-7 TRBV4-2 CASSLPAGDSYEQYF
TRBJ2-5 TRBV3-1/TRBV3-2 CASAGTSGSMTQYF
TRBJ2-3 TRBV4-3 CASSQDPAGGPSDTQYF
TRBJ1-4 TRBV24-1 CATSDPQGATNEKLFF
TRBJ1-1 TRBV5-1 CASSLRTGGGTEAFF
TRBJ2-3 TRBV9 CASSVEGVFTDTQYF
TRBJ1-3 TRBV5-1 CASSLEGSSGNTIYF
TRBJ1-6 TRBV27 CASSLWTGVSPLHF
TRBJ1-4 TRBV28 CASSPGDLTGNEKLFF
TRBJ1-5 TRBV3-1/TRBV3-2 CASSPGEQPQHF